This T cell receptor beta chain was identified during a study of OX40 agonist ivuxolimab in advanced cancers. Study overall: The patients received agonistic anti-OX40 (CD134) antibody ivuxolimab. Those enrolled were about 80% male, with a mean age of roughly 62 years and ages from 23 to 79.

Turning to this clone: Its antigen is unknown.

The assay was immunoSEQ multiplex PCR, and TCRdb's table has in-frame clones only and misses some. The table lists approximately 60,000 clones, over 75% of them singletons. Study outcomes and limitations: Still undetermined is the antigen specificity of the expanded peripheral T cells. Expanded clones tended on average to be more numerous among CD8+ T cells than CD4+.

Looked up from germline, CDR1 is MNHEY and CDR2 is SVGAGI. Trimming pared 5 bases from V and 7 bases from J, leaving 20 bases between. The CDR3 is made up of 15 amino acids. The TCR sequence derives from an adult with an advanced solid tumor such as melanoma, head and neck, liver or kidney cancer. The sequencing here drew on CD4+ or CD8+ T cells sorted from blood, taken in a trial of the OX40 agonist ivuxolimab. The chain carries TRBV6-5 and TRBJ1-2; D is undetermined. The CDR3 sequence is CASSNRGGLFSGYTF. The CDR3 DNA reads TGTGCCAGCAGTAACCGGGGAGGTCTGTTCTCTGGCTACACCTTC.